These 17 T cell receptor beta chains share one sample of origin, sequenced in a study of T cells in Graves' hyperthyroidism and ophthalmopathy. Using RNA transcripts as the source, TCR beta CDR3 regions were amplified. The HTBI primer set was used in a first-round RT-PCR of the TCR CDR3. Each CDR3 protein gets one entry after TCRdb re-called the multiplex PCR reads with MiXCR. The profile covers 400,000 to 550,000 distinct CDR3 sequences, with roughly 14% appearing a single time and around 17% taken by the ten largest. Specimen: blood. The source is a young woman with Graves' hyperthyroidism.

This clonotype was seen many times. V usage is TRBV11-3 and J usage is TRBJ2-3; the match to TRBD2 covers 9 bases. The CDR3 contains 17 residues. From germline, CDR1 is SGHNT and CDR2 YENEEA. Losses at the gene ends were 0 bases for V and 0 bases for J; bases not matched to a gene: 4. The CDR3 bases are TGTGCCAGCAGCTTAGAGGCTAGCGGGACTAGCACAGATACGCAGTATTTT. Its protein product is CASSLEASGTSTDTQYF.

This clonotype was observed many times. The J gene is TRBJ1-5, the V gene TRBV6-1, with D perhaps matching TRBD1 (6 bases). Germline V CDR1 and CDR2: MNHNS, SASEGT. The CDR3 runs to 15 residues. With 6 bases removed from V and 0 bases from J, the gap between germline ends came to 12 bases. DNA for the CDR3: TGTGCCAGCAGCCAAAGACAGGTTAGCAATCAGCCCCAGCATTTT. It is translated as CASSQRQVSNQPQHF.

This clonotype was counted ten times or more. This rearrangement joins TRBV12-3 or TRBV12-4 to TRBJ1-2, with unresolved D. CDR3 size: 13 residues. Trimming stripped 7 bases from V and 4 bases from J, with 13 bases between. The CDR3 DNA sequence: TGTGCCAGCACCCCCCTCGGAGGCTATGGCTACACCTTC. Translation: CASTPLGGYGYTF.

This clonotype has just a few counts. The rearrangement links TRBV6-1 to TRBJ2-6; D gene uncertain. Trimming took off 6 bases at V and 1 base at J, with 7 bases between the two ends. Germline CDR1 and CDR2: MNHNS and SASEGT. The CDR3 has 14 residues. CDR3 amino acids: CASRTRSGANVLTF. The CDR3 region has the DNA TGTGCCAGCAGGACTCGATCTGGGGCCAACGTCCTGACTTTC.

This clonotype occurred many times. The CDR3 reads CASSAGTGSGNTIYF. The DNA for the CDR3 is TGTGCCAGTAGTGCAGGGACCGGCTCTGGAAACACCATATATTTT. The chain carries TRBV19 and TRBJ1-3; D possibly corresponds to TRBD1 (5 bases). Between the trimmed V and J ends, which lost 5 bases and 0 bases, there was a span of 11 bases. This CDR3 spans 15 amino acids. Looked up from germline, CDR1 is LNHDA and CDR2 is SQIVND (reference sequence). Based on the CDR3 plus reference TRBV19 and TRBJ1-3, the full variable domain is DGGITQSPKYLFRKEGQNVTLSCEQNLNHDAMYWYRQDPGQGLRLIYYSQIVNDFQKGDIAEGYSVSREKKESFPLTVTSAQKNPTAFYLCASSAGTGSGNTIYFGEGSWLTVV.

The rearrangement joins TRBV6-2 or TRBV6-3 to TRBJ2-7; no clear D. From germline, CDR1 is MNHEY and CDR2 SVGEGT. This CDR3 has 14 residues. The V gene lost 2 bases and the J gene lost 3 bases, with 11 bases spanning the gap. The CDR3 DNA reads TGTGCCAGCAGTTACCGTGGCAGCAACTACGAGCAGTACTTC. Amino acids: CASSYRGSNYEQYF.

There are many counts of this clonotype. J is TRBJ1-1 and V is TRBV29-1; TRBD1 agrees at 9 bases. CDR3 length equals 13 residues. The trim removed 3 bases at V and 8 bases at J, leaving 7 bases unmatched. The germline V gene encodes CDR1 SQVTM and CDR2 ANQGSEA. In DNA form, the CDR3 reads TGCAGCGTTGAGTTGGGGACAGGGACCGAAGCTTTCTTT. It specifies CSVELGTGTEAFF. The variable domain in full, with the rest retrieved from reference TRBV29-1 and TRBJ1-1, is SAVISQKPSRDICQRGTSLTIQCQVDSQVTMMFWYRQQPGQSLTLIATANQGSEATYESGFVIDKFPISRPNLTFSTLTVSNMSPEDSSIYLCSVELGTGTEAFFGQGTRLTVV.

This clonotype appeared many times. The chain combines TRBV24-1 with TRBJ2-7; D is ambiguous. V lost 0 bases, J lost 7 bases, and 3 bases lay in between. The CDR3 has 11 residues. From germline, CDR1 is KGHDR and CDR2 SFDVKD. The CDR3 here is CATSDLGEQYF. The CDR3 DNA reads as TGTGCCACCAGTGATTTGGGTGAGCAGTACTTC.

This clonotype was seen repeatedly, ten times or more. The chain has TRBV14 and TRBJ2-1, with a possible D match to TRBD2 (6 bases). V lost 4 bases to trimming and J lost 2 bases, with 12 bases between them. Germline-derived CDR1 and CDR2 are SGHDN and FVKESK. The CDR3 is 15 amino acids. Here the CDR3 DNA reads TGTGCCAGCAGCCCCTGGACTATTCCCTACAATGAGCAGTTCTTC. Its protein product is CASSPWTIPYNEQFF.

The rearrangement links TRBV3-1 to TRBJ2-5; D unresolved. V lost 0 bases and J 3 bases, leaving 8 bases between the germline ends. Germline values: CDR1 LGHDT, CDR2 YNNKEL (reference sequence). The CDR3 runs to 14 residues. CDR3 sequence (DNA): TGTGCCAGCAGCCAAGATCGCAGAGAAGAGACCCAGTACTTC. It translates to CASSQDRREETQYF.

This clonotype was counted many times. The chain couples TRBV19 to TRBJ2-2; D is ambiguous. There are 16 residues in the CDR3. Germline CDR1 reads LNHDA; CDR2 reads SQIVND (reference sequence). Trimming removed 3 bases at V and 0 bases at J, with 11 bases between. CDR3 in amino acids: CASSMLSTANTGELFF. The DNA for the CDR3 is TGTGCCAGTAGTATGCTTTCGACTGCGAACACCGGGGAGCTGTTTTTT.

The chain links TRBV12-3 or TRBV12-4 to TRBJ2-1, with 15 bases fitting TRBD2. V trimming: 3 bases; J trimming: 6 bases; junction bases outside the gene matches: 18. This CDR3 region has 21 residues. CDR3 bases: TGTGCCAGCAGTTTTAGGCCGGGACTAGCGGGAGGCCCCTCGGAGGGCAATGAGCAGTTCTTC. Translating it yields CASSFRPGLAGGPSEGNEQFF.

There are many counts of this clonotype. The CDR3 nucleotides are TGTGCCAGCAGCTCCCCGGCCACTAGCGGGATGTACGAGCAGTACTTC. Its translation: CASSSPATSGMYEQYF. The chain combines TRBV11-1 with TRBJ2-7; 10 bases agree with TRBD2. CDR3 length equals 16 residues. V was clipped by 4 bases and J by 4 bases; unmatched bases: 10. Germline V gives CDR1 SGHAT, CDR2 FQDESV (reference sequence).

The table lists this clonotype with many counts. V is TRBV5-1 and J is TRBJ1-2, with TRBD1 as a possible D gene (5 bases). Trimming took off 0 bases at V and 8 bases at J, with 14 bases between the two ends. This CDR3 comprises 14 residues. Germline lookup yields CDR1 SGHRS and CDR2 YFSETQ. Here the CDR3 DNA reads TGCGCCAGCAGCTTGGAAGGCAGGGTTGGGGGCTACACCTTC. Its translation: CASSLEGRVGGYTF.

This chain joins TRBV30 and TRBJ1-5; D may be TRBD1 (5 bases). Germline lookup yields CDR1 GTSNPN and CDR2 SVGIG (reference sequence). V was cut by 0 bases and J by 0 bases, with 9 bases left in between. The CDR3 is 15 amino acids. CDR3 region: CAWSVTGDSNQPQHF. The CDR3 DNA follows: TGTGCCTGGAGTGTAACAGGCGATAGCAATCAGCCCCAGCATTTT.

This clonotype was seen only a few times. The chain recombines TRBV6-5 with TRBJ2-2, with 7 bases matching TRBD2. The CDR3 contains 18 residues. Losses at the gene ends were 0 bases for V and 3 bases for J; bases not matched to a gene: 10. Germline CDR1 MNHEY, CDR2 SVGAGI. CDR3 bases: TGTGCCAGCAGTTACTCTATTAGGGTAGCGGGTGACACCGGGGAGCTGTTTTTT. It translates to CASSYSIRVAGDTGELFF.

This clonotype was counted a few times. The chain combines TRBV7-9 with TRBJ2-2, with 8 bases lining up with TRBD1. This CDR3 spans 14 amino acids. CDR1 SEHNR and CDR2 FQNEAQ come from the germline V gene (reference sequence). The CDR3 spells CAGQVRGTIGELFF. The CDR3 bases are TGTGCGGGACAGGTCAGGGGAACTATCGGGGAGCTGTTTTTT.